The clone carrying this T cell receptor (beta chain) is medium-sized. What it binds is unknown. The repertoire was sequenced with immunoSEQ multiplex PCR; TCRdb's copy has only in-frame clones and lacks some. The sample has roughly 3,200 clones, 75% to 85% seen once. The data belong to a study of T cell therapy after organ transplantation. Study outcomes and limitations: Nonresponders had marked pretherapy clonal expansions and little post-therapy change.

Specified time point: 4-8 weeks after completion of therapy. In germline, CDR1 is MNHNY, CDR2 SVGAGI (reference sequence). V shed 5 bases and J shed 4 bases, with 6 bases lying between them. The CDR3 contains 11 residues. This receptor was obtained from a human patient who had received a solid organ transplant and had CMV disease. Some T cells may arise from the graft donor. The sample consisted of CD8+ T cells from blood, taken after autologous CMV-specific T cell therapy. This sequence joins TRBV6-6 and TRBJ2-7, with D uncertain. In DNA, the CDR3 is TGTGCCAGCAGTGCTATTTACGAGCAGTACTTC. Its translation: CASSAIYEQYF.